These T cell receptor beta chains were read from a single sample in a study of radiation and T cells in renal cell carcinoma. Produced via immunoSEQ multiplex PCR; TCRdb's table is partial and in-frame only. Among roughly 58,000 clones listed, about 74% were seen once. The sample here was blood, taken from a patient whose treatment included radiotherapy and nephrectomy. These receptor sequences come from a man aged 55 to 70 with renal cell carcinoma. Both conserved end residues are part of each CDR3. Each record gives: J gene, clone size, D gene, V gene, CDR3 protein, CDR3 DNA. The D gene is left open where the match is weak. Size values are once, few and many counts, or a class for expanded clones, and some rows have none.

J: TRBJ1-2
size: NA
D: NA
V: TRBV7-8
CDR3: CASSSPTGSYGYTF
DNA: TGTGCCAGCAGCTCGCCGACGGGGAGCTATGGCTACACCTTC

J: TRBJ1-1
size: NA
D: NA
V: TRBV30
CDR3: CAWTGEGTEAFF
DNA: TGTGCCTGGACAGGGGAAGGGACTGAAGCTTTCTTT

J: TRBJ1-5
size: NA
D: TRBD1
V: TRBV27
CDR3: CASSTLGTGAGGNQPQHF
DNA: TGTGCCAGCAGTACGTTGGGGACAGGGGCAGGCGGCAATCAGCCCCAGCATTTT

J: TRBJ1-3
size: few
D: NA
V: TRBV5-6
CDR3: CASSKQTLRGNTIYF
DNA: TGTGCCAGCAGTAAGCAGACCCTTAGGGGAAACACCATATATTTT

J: TRBJ2-6
size: once
D: NA
V: TRBV7-8
CDR3: CASSLRYFGANVLTF
DNA: TGTGCCAGCAGCTTGCGGTACTTTGGGGCCAACGTCCTGACTTTC

J: TRBJ2-5
size: NA
D: NA
V: TRBV6-6
CDR3: CASSYTGFQETQYF
DNA: TGTGCCAGCAGTTACACAGGGTTCCAAGAGACCCAGTACTTC

J: TRBJ2-1
size: NA
D: NA
V: TRBV30
CDR3: CAWSAGLNNEQFF
DNA: TGTGCCTGGAGCGCCGGGCTCAACAATGAGCAGTTCTTC

J: TRBJ1-6
size: NA
D: TRBD1
V: TRBV30
CDR3: CASRWRQGTSPLHF
DNA: TGTGCCTCGAGATGGAGACAGGGGACTTCACCCCTCCACTTT

J: TRBJ2-2
size: once
D: TRBD1
V: TRBV9
CDR3: CASSVEGQGGTGELFF
DNA: TGTGCCAGCAGCGTAGAGGGACAGGGTGGAACCGGGGAGCTGTTTTTT

J: TRBJ2-5
size: NA
D: TRBD2
V: TRBV7-9
CDR3: CASRPREAGNQETQYF
DNA: TGTGCCAGCAGACCCCGGGAAGCGGGGAACCAAGAGACCCAGTACTTC

J: TRBJ2-2
size: NA
D: TRBD1
V: TRBV19
CDR3: CASTLWTGSTGELFF
DNA: TGTGCCAGTACCCTGTGGACAGGCAGCACCGGGGAGCTGTTTTTT

J: TRBJ1-1
size: NA
D: NA
V: TRBV6-5
CDR3: CASTSPGSEAFF
DNA: TGTGCCAGCACCTCCCCAGGCAGCGAAGCTTTCTTT

J: TRBJ2-1
size: NA
D: TRBD2
V: TRBV11-2
CDR3: CASSHRTSGRGRVSNEQFF
DNA: TGTGCCAGCAGCCATCGGACTAGCGGGAGGGGCAGGGTGAGCAATGAGCAGTTCTTC

J: TRBJ1-3
size: NA
D: NA
V: TRBV5-4
CDR3: CASSLGGRHPGNTIYF
DNA: TGTGCCAGCAGCTTGGGGGGGAGGCACCCTGGAAACACCATATATTTT

J: TRBJ2-7
size: NA
D: NA
V: TRBV6-5
CDR3: CASSTGTLSYEQYF
DNA: TGTGCCAGCAGTACCGGGACACTAAGCTACGAGCAGTACTTC

J: TRBJ2-4
size: NA
D: NA
V: TRBV19
CDR3: CASAPQGDIQYF
DNA: TGTGCCAGCGCCCCCCAGGGAGACATTCAGTACTTC

J: TRBJ2-6
size: NA
D: NA
V: TRBV15
CDR3: CATSRDTGSGANVLTF
DNA: TGTGCCACCAGCAGGGACACAGGGTCTGGGGCCAACGTCCTGACTTTC

J: TRBJ2-5
size: NA
D: NA
V: TRBV7-8
CDR3: CASSLGRYLGAPQETQYF
DNA: TGTGCCAGCAGCTTAGGTCGTTATTTGGGGGCCCCCCAAGAGACCCAGTACTTC

J: TRBJ2-3
size: NA
D: NA
V: TRBV7-9
CDR3: CASSLEGVTDTQYF
DNA: TGTGCCAGCAGCTTAGAGGGGGTCACAGATACGCAGTATTTT

J: TRBJ2-2
size: NA
D: TRBD2
V: TRBV30
CDR3: CASAGGRLAGMNTGELFF
DNA: TGTGCCTCGGCGGGCGGCCGACTAGCGGGAATGAACACCGGGGAGCTGTTTTTT

J: TRBJ1-1
size: medium-sized
D: TRBD1
V: TRBV11-3
CDR3: CASSSGTGTEAFF
DNA: TGTGCCAGCAGCTCCGGGACAGGCACTGAAGCTTTCTTT

J: TRBJ2-2
size: NA
D: TRBD2
V: TRBV5-1
CDR3: CATRLALNTGELFF
DNA: TGCGCCACCAGACTAGCGCTAAACACCGGGGAGCTGTTTTTT

J: TRBJ2-1
size: NA
D: NA
V: TRBV7-9
CDR3: CASSFGLALSNEQFF
DNA: TGTGCCAGCAGCTTTGGCCTAGCCTTAAGCAATGAGCAGTTCTTC

J: TRBJ2-1
size: NA
D: TRBD1
V: TRBV6-6
CDR3: CASSYPGQFYNEQFF
DNA: TGTGCCAGCAGTTACCCGGGACAGTTCTACAATGAGCAGTTCTTC

J: TRBJ1-4
size: NA
D: NA
V: TRBV7-8
CDR3: CASSMRGEPSTNEKLFF
DNA: TGTGCCAGCAGCATGAGGGGGGAGCCCTCCACTAATGAAAAACTGTTTTTT

J: TRBJ2-2
size: few
D: NA
V: TRBV18
CDR3: CASSPSQAGELFF
DNA: TGTGCCAGCTCACCATCCCAGGCCGGGGAGCTGTTTTTT

J: TRBJ2-1
size: few
D: NA
V: TRBV21-1
CDR3: CASSKWSRTSDAYNEQFF
DNA: TGTGCCAGCAGCAAGTGGTCCAGGACTAGCGATGCCTACAATGAGCAGTTCTTC